This T cell receptor beta chain was profiled in a study of blood T cells in healthy people across ages. Germline V gene lookup returns CDR1 MNHEY and CDR2 SVGEGT. Trimming left V 0 bases short and J 3 bases short, with 18 bases between. The CDR3 totals 18 residues. The sample, about 9.2 milliliters of peripheral blood, was drawn from each donor. There are a few counts of this clonotype. The antigen is undetermined. Overall study results and limits: Diversity was estimated from one million T cells, and these estimates were considered underestimates.

The use of a sample-barcoded 5' primer and a J-beta primer mix characterized a second PCR of roughly 7 to 11 cycles. A tag from a template-switch adaptor with 12 random nucleotides marked each cDNA molecule. One entry per CDR3 protein, called by TCRdb with MiXCR from the 5' RACE reads. Of about 730,000 distinct CDR3 sequences listed, roughly 47% are singletons. This TCR came from an older woman in good health. V usage is TRBV6-2 or TRBV6-3 and J usage is TRBJ1-5; D call uncertain. Sequencing input: blood. The CDR3 spells CASSYSKAATSLNQPQHF. The CDR3 nucleotides are TGTGCCAGCAGTTACTCGAAGGCTGCCACCTCACTCAATCAGCCCCAGCATTTT.